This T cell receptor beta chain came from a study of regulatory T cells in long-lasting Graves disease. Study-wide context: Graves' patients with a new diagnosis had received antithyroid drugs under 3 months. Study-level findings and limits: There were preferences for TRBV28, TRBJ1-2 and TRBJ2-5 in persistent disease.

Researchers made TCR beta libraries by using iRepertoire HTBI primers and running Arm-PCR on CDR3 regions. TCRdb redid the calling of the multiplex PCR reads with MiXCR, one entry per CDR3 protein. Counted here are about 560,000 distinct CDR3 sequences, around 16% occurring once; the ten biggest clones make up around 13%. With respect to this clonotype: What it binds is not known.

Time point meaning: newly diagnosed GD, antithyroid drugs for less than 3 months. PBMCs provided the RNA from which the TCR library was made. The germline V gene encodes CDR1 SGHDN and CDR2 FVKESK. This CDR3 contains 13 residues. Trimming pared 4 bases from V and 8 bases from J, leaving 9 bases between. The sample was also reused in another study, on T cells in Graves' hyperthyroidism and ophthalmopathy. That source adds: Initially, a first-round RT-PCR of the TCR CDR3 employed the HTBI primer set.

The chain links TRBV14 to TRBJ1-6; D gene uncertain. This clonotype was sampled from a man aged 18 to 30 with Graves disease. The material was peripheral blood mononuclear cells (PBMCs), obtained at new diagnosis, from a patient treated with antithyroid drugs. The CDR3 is CASSLNPDSPLHF. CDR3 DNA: TGTGCCAGCAGCCTGAACCCAGATTCACCCCTCCACTTT.